One sample yielded the 27 T cell receptor beta chains listed below, sequenced in a study of breast tumors, draining lymph nodes, adjacent tissues. TCRdb itself ran the multiplex PCR reads through MiXCR, one entry per CDR3 protein. Among some 120,000 distinct CDR3 sequences listed, just under 20% were seen once. Breast cancer patients provided tissue from their axillary draining lymph nodes. The sequencing input was axillary lymph node tissue. The source is a female donor with breast cancer. Some clones in this sample may be carry-over from other donors' samples.

This clonotype was seen many times. The chain links TRBV2 to TRBJ1-2; the D is unclear. Trimming stripped 5 bases from V and 2 bases from J, with 9 bases between. This CDR3 contains 13 residues. From germline, CDR1 is SNHLY and CDR2 FYNNEI. In DNA, the CDR3 is TGTGCCAGCAGTATCCGAGGAAACTATGGCTACACCTTC. Encoded protein: CASSIRGNYGYTF. The entire variable domain, with the rest obtained from reference TRBV2 and TRBJ1-2, is as follows: EPEVTQTPSHQVTQMGQEVILRCVPISNHLYFYWYRQILGQKVEFLVSFYNNEISEKSEIFDDQFSVERPDGSNFTLKIRSTKLEDSAMYFCASSIRGNYGYTFGSGTRLTVV.

Notes on this clonotype: Since a much larger clone is just one base distant, this may be a read error. The rearrangement uses TRBV12-3 or TRBV12-4 and TRBJ2-1; D is perhaps TRBD2 (6 bases). This CDR3 is built from 14 residues. In DNA, the CDR3 is TGTGCCAGCAGTTTAAGGACTACCTACAATGGGCAGTTCTTC. Its translation: CASSLRTTYNGQFF.

This chain links TRBV18 with TRBJ1-4, with TRBD1 identical over 8 bases. CDR3 length: 16 amino acids. Per the germline V gene, CDR1 is KGHSH and CDR2 is LQKENI. With 5 bases clipped from V and 1 base from J, the junction kept 6 bases outside the gene matches. The CDR3 region has the DNA TGTGCCAGCTCAAGAGACAGGGGTGGAACTAATGAAAAACTGTTTTTT. This gives the protein CASSRDRGGTNEKLFF.

About this clonotype itself: A much more abundant neighbour one base away suggests this may be a read error. This rearrangement joins TRBV11-1 to TRBJ2-1; 8 bases fit TRBD1. There are 14 residues in the CDR3. The V gene's germline CDR1 is SGHAT and CDR2 FQDESV (reference sequence). The CDR3 reads CASSPGQAYNERFF. The CDR3 coding sequence is TGTGCCAGCAGCCCGGGACAGGCCTACAATGAGCGGTTCTTC.

This clonotype showed up many times. The chain carries TRBV10-1 and TRBJ2-2; the D is unclear. The CDR3 loop spans 14 amino acids. CDR1 and CDR2 from the germline V gene are WNHNN and SYGVQD (reference sequence). The V end lost 2 bases, the J end lost 8 bases, and 12 bases lay between the germline ends. Here the CDR3 reads CASSEADLQGELFF. The CDR3, as DNA: TGCGCCAGCAGTGAGGCGGACCTACAAGGGGAGCTGTTTTTT.

This clonotype was seen ten or more times. The V call is TRBV20-1, the J call TRBJ1-6; D not certain. The germline V gene encodes CDR1 DFQATT and CDR2 SNEGSKA (reference sequence). This CDR3 comprises 16 residues. Trimming shortened V by 0 bases and J by 7 bases, and 16 bases separated the two germline ends. The CDR3, as DNA: TGCAGTGCTAGAGACCTAAAAGCGTTCGGAAATTCACCCCTCCACTTT. As protein: CSARDLKAFGNSPLHF.

This clonotype was detected many times. This chain joins TRBV7-6 and TRBJ2-5; D may be TRBD1 (7 bases). Trimming cost V 0 bases and J 6 bases, with 17 bases left between them. This CDR3 is 16 amino acids long. The germline V gene has CDR1 SGHVS and CDR2 FNYEAQ. The CDR3 sequence: CASSLATGEVEKTQYF. CDR3 in DNA: TGTGCCAGCAGCTTAGCTACAGGGGAGGTCGAAAAGACCCAGTACTTC.

A note on this clonotype: A much larger clone sits a single nucleotide away, making a read error possible. This chain joins TRBV18 and TRBJ1-2, with D perhaps TRBD1 (5 bases). V was trimmed by 1 base and J by 7 bases, leaving 10 bases between them. The CDR3 extends over 13 amino acids. The germline gives CDR1 KGHSH, CDR2 LQKENI. Written as DNA, the CDR3 is TGTGCCAGCTCACCACAGGCAGGGTCTGGCTACACCTTC. This gives the protein CASSPQAGSGYTF. Supplemented by reference TRBV18 and TRBJ1-2, the full variable domain reads NAGVMQNPRHLVRRRGQEARLRCSPMKGHSHVYWYRQLPEEGLKFMVYLQKENIIDESGMPKERFSAEFPKEGPSILRIQQVVRGDSAAYFCASSPQAGSGYTFGSGTRLTVV.

There are many counts of this clonotype. The V and J genes are TRBV7-9 and TRBJ2-5; D is undetermined. This CDR3 is built from 12 residues. The germline V gene encodes CDR1 SEHNR and CDR2 FQNEAQ (reference sequence). The V end lost 5 bases, the J end lost 3 bases, and 7 bases lay between the germline ends. CDR3 DNA: TGTGCCAGCAGCCCTGCAAAAGAGACCCAGTACTTC. Protein sequence: CASSPAKETQYF.

In this sample, this clonotype turned up many times. CDR3: CASSAIPGQGLIADTQYF. In DNA, the CDR3 is TGTGCCAGCAGCGCGATACCGGGACAGGGGCTAATCGCAGATACGCAGTATTTT. The chain uses TRBV9 and TRBJ2-3, with TRBD1 matching over 10 bases. Germline V gene lookup returns CDR1 SGDLS and CDR2 YYNGEE. The CDR3 has 18 amino acids. V was pared by 3 bases and J by 4 bases, with 14 bases of the junction left unmatched.

Of note for this clonotype: A read error may explain this, as a much larger clone is one base away. In this CDR3 the conserved last residue, phenylalanine or tryptophan, is missing, so a read error is likely. This chain joins TRBV20-1 and TRBJ2-5; 10 bases agree with TRBD2. The V gene end was trimmed by 3 bases and the J gene end by 5 bases; junction bases not matched to a gene: 12. Germline V gene data show CDR1 as DFQATT and CDR2 as SNEGSKA (reference sequence). The CDR3 loop spans 16 amino acids. The CDR3: CSARPLAGVGWETQYI. CDR3 coding DNA: TGCAGTGCTAGGCCCCTAGCGGGGGTTGGTTGGGAGACCCAGTACATC.

This clonotype was counted a few times. Compared with germline, one end of the junction differs, possibly owing to a read error. The rearrangement uses TRBV28 and TRBJ2-6; TRBD1 matches 9 bases. Germline assignment: CDR1 MDHEN and CDR2 SYDVKM. This CDR3 is 18 amino acids long. CDR3 DNA sequence: TGTGCCAGCAGGATACATACAGGGGGCTCCTCTGGGGCCAATGTCCTGACTTTC. Protein sequence: CASRIHTGGSSGANVLTF.

This clonotype was observed at least ten times. V gene TRBV9 combines with J gene TRBJ1-2, with 9 bases fitting TRBD1. Trimming removed 4 bases from V and 3 bases from J; junction bases left unmatched: 10. CDR3 length: 16 residues. The germline V gene has CDR1 SGDLS and CDR2 YYNGEE. The CDR3 region is CASSPGTGIFYYGYTF. For the CDR3, the DNA is TGTGCCAGCAGCCCCGGGACAGGGATTTTCTACTATGGCTACACCTTC.

Comments on this clonotype: Because it lacks the conserved phenylalanine or tryptophan at the end, this CDR3 is likely a read error. The chain employs TRBV19 and TRBJ2-1; D is perhaps TRBD1 (5 bases). The ends were cut back, 5 bases at V and 0 bases at J, with 17 bases in the middle. Germline V CDR1 and CDR2: LNHDA, SQIVND (reference sequence). The CDR3 spans 17 residues. CDR3 sequence: CASSVGWGQSSYNEQFL. The CDR3 coding sequence is TGTGCCAGTAGTGTTGGTTGGGGCCAGAGCTCCTACAATGAGCAGTTCCTC.

This clonotype was seen at least ten times. J is TRBJ1-5 and V is TRBV27, with D uncertain. Looked up from germline, CDR1 is MNHEY and CDR2 is SMNVEV (reference sequence). This CDR3 comprises 13 residues. V lost 6 bases and J 0 bases, leaving 6 bases between the germline ends. The CDR3 is CASRYGSNQPQHF. The CDR3, as DNA: TGTGCCAGCAGGTACGGTAGCAATCAGCCCCAGCATTTT.

A note on this clonotype: Given the absence of the conserved phenylalanine or tryptophan at the CDR3 end, a read error is likely. This rearrangement joins TRBV11-3 to TRBJ2-3; the D is unclear. Trimming pared 3 bases from V and 1 base from J, leaving 8 bases between. CDR3 size: 14 residues. From germline, CDR1 is SGHNT and CDR2 YENEEA. CDR3 amino acids: CASSFNGGTDTQYL. The DNA of the CDR3 is TGTGCCAGCAGCTTTAATGGTGGCACAGATACGCAGTATCTT.

This clonotype showed up many times. V usage is TRBV19 and J usage is TRBJ1-4; maybe TRBD1 (5 bases). Germline assignment: CDR1 LNHDA and CDR2 SQIVND (reference sequence). This CDR3 is built from 13 residues. V was cut by 10 bases and J by 4 bases, with 13 bases left in between. The CDR3 coding sequence is TGTGCCACCGCGGGGGAACTTAATGAAAAACTGTTTTTT. The encoded protein is CATAGELNEKLFF.

This clonotype was observed at least ten times. This chain connects TRBV10-1 to TRBJ2-1; D unclear. The ends were cut back, 6 bases at V and 7 bases at J, with 13 bases in the middle. This CDR3 contains 13 residues. Germline-derived CDR1 and CDR2 are WNHNN and SYGVQD (reference sequence). The CDR3 loop is CASRVRRRNEQFF. In nucleotides, the CDR3 is TGCGCCAGCAGAGTGAGACGGCGTAATGAGCAGTTCTTC.

V usage is TRBV6-5 and J usage is TRBJ2-2, with TRBD1 matching over 8 bases. CDR1 is MNHEY and CDR2 is SVGAGI in the germline V gene. Losses at the gene ends were 8 bases for V and 6 bases for J; bases not matched to a gene: 11. The CDR3 covers 15 residues. The CDR3 protein is CASSDRASFSGELFF. The DNA for the CDR3 is TGTGCCAGCTCGGACAGGGCTTCATTTTCCGGGGAGCTGTTTTTT.

V usage is TRBV7-9 and J usage is TRBJ2-7, with a tentative D call TRBD2 (6 bases). The germline V gene has CDR1 SEHNR and CDR2 FQNEAQ (reference sequence). The germline V and J ends were trimmed by 5 bases and 2 bases, with 16 bases remaining between them. This CDR3 region has 15 residues. CDR3 protein: CASSTHGPGAYEQYF. CDR3 DNA: TGTGCCAGCAGCACTCACGGGCCGGGGGCCTACGAGCAGTACTTC.

This clonotype was found many times. The chain carries TRBV20-1 and TRBJ2-3; TRBD2 might be the D (6 bases). Trimming stripped 6 bases from V and 2 bases from J, with 15 bases between. This CDR3 is built from 14 residues. Germline assignment: CDR1 DFQATT and CDR2 SNEGSKA (reference sequence). The chain's CDR3 is CSALGDSYTDTQYF. CDR3 DNA: TGCAGTGCCCTAGGGGACTCCTACACAGATACGCAGTATTTT.

This clonotype appeared many times. The genes are TRBV5-1 and TRBJ2-2; a possible D gene is TRBD1 (6 bases). Germline-derived CDR1 and CDR2 are SGHRS and YFSETQ. The V end lost 5 bases, the J end lost 4 bases, and 15 bases lay between the germline ends. The CDR3 consists of 15 residues. CDR3 sequence: CASREQGSTTGELFF. CDR3 coding DNA: TGCGCCAGCAGGGAACAGGGTAGTACCACCGGGGAGCTGTTTTTT.

At least ten counts were recorded for this clonotype. The chain uses TRBV3-1 and TRBJ2-5; D uncertain. The CDR3 is 14 residues long. The ends were cut back, 4 bases at V and 3 bases at J, with 12 bases in the middle. From germline, CDR1 is LGHDT and CDR2 YNNKEL (reference sequence). CDR3 in amino acids: CASSLGSLKETQYF. The CDR3, as DNA: TGTGCCAGCAGCCTCGGCAGCCTAAAAGAGACCCAGTACTTC.

This clonotype was observed at least ten times. V and J are TRBV5-5 and TRBJ1-6; no definite D call. Germline V CDR1 and CDR2: SGHKS, YYEKEE (reference sequence). The ends were cut back, 0 bases at V and 0 bases at J, with 10 bases in the middle. This CDR3 contains 17 residues. CDR3 sequence: CASSLGARSSYNSPLHF. CDR3 sequence (DNA): TGTGCCAGCAGCTTGGGTGCCAGAAGCTCCTATAATTCACCCCTCCACTTT. Using reference TRBV5-5 and TRBJ1-6 for the parts outside the CDR3, the full variable domain is DAGVTQSPTHLIKTRGQQVTLRCSPISGHKSVSWYQQVLGQGPQFIFQYYEKEERGRGNFPDRFSARQFPNYSSELNVNALLLGDSALYLCASSLGARSSYNSPLHFGNGTRLTVT.

The table lists this clonotype with many counts. The chain combines TRBV7-6 with TRBJ2-3; D remains ambiguous. Per germline, CDR1 SGHVS and CDR2 FNYEAQ. The CDR3 consists of 15 residues. V was clipped by 1 base and J by 2 bases, with 10 bases between them. The CDR3 is CASSLDSWVTDTQYF. The CDR3 DNA is TGTGCCAGCAGCTTAGATAGTTGGGTCACAGATACGCAGTATTTT.

Concerning this clonotype: Being one base from a much bigger clone, this may be a read error. Without the conserved terminal phenylalanine or tryptophan, this CDR3 likely stems from a read error. The chain couples TRBV6-2 or TRBV6-3 to TRBJ2-3; a possible D gene is TRBD2 (6 bases). V lost 8 bases, J lost 0 bases, and 12 bases lay in between. The CDR3 length is 14 residues. The germline V gene has CDR1 MNHEY and CDR2 SVGEGT. CDR3 region: CASGREPSTDTQYS. The CDR3 DNA reads as TGTGCCAGCGGTCGGGAGCCTAGCACAGATACGCAGTATTCT.

This clonotype was detected many times. The chain carries TRBV13 and TRBJ2-7, with D tentatively TRBD1 (6 bases). The CDR3 extends over 12 amino acids. Germline values: CDR1 PRHDT, CDR2 FYEKMQ (reference sequence). The ends were cut back, 5 bases at V and 6 bases at J, with 11 bases in the middle. CDR3 DNA sequence: TGTGCCAGCAGCCCCGGGACAACCGAGCAGTACTTC. Translated: CASSPGTTEQYF.